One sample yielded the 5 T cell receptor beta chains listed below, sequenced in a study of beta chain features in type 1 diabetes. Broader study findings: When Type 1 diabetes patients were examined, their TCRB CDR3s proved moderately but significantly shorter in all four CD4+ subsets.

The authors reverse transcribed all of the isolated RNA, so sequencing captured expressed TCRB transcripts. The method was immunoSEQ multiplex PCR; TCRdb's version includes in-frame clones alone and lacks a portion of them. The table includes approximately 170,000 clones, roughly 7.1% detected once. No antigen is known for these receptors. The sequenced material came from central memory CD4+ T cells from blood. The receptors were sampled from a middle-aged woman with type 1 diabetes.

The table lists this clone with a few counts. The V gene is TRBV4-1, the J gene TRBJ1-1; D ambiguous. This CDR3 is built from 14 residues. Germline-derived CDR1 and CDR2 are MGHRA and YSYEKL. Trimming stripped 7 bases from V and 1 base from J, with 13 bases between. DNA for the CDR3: TGCGCCAGCACGTTGTTGGGAGCGAACACTGAAGCTTTCTTT. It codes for CASTLLGANTEAFF.

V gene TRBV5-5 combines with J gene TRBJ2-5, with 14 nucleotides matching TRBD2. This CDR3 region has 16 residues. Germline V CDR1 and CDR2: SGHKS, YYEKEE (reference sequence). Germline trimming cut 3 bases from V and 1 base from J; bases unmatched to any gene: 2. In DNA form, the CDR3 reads TGTGCCAGCAGCTCCGGACTAGCGGGGGGCCAAGAGACCCAGTACTTC. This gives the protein CASSSGLAGGQETQYF.

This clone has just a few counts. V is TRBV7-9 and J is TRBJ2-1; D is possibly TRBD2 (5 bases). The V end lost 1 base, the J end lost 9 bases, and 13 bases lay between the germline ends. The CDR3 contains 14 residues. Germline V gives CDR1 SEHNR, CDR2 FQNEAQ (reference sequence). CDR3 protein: CASSLVREGPEQFF. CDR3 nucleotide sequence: TGTGCCAGCAGCTTAGTGAGGGAAGGTCCTGAGCAGTTCTTC.

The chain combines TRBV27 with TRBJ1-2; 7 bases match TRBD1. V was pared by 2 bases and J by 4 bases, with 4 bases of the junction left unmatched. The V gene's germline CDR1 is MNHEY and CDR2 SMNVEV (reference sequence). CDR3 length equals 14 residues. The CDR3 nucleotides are TGTGCCAGCAGTTTACGGGGACAGATCTATGGCTACACCTTC. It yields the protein CASSLRGQIYGYTF.

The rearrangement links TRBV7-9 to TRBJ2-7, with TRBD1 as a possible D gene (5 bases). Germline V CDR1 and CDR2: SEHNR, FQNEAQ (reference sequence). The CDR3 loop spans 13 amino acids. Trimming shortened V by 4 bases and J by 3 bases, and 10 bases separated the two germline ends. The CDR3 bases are TGTGCCAGCAGCTCGGCAGGGAACTACGAGCAGTACTTC. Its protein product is CASSSAGNYEQYF.